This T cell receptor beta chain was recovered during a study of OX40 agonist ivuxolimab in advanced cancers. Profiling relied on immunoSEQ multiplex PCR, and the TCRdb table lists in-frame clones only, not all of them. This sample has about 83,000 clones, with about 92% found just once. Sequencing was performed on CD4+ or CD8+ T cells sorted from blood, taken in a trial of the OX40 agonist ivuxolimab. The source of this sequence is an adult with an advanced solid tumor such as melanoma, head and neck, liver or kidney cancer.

This chain's CDR3 is CASSVAQELNTEAFF. The CDR3 bases are TGTGCCAGCAGCGTAGCACAAGAACTGAACACTGAAGCTTTCTTT. The V and J genes are TRBV9 and TRBJ1-1; unclear D gene. CDR1 is SGDLS and CDR2 is YYNGEE in the germline V gene. V was cut by 0 bases and J by 0 bases, with 9 bases left in between. This CDR3 region has 15 residues.